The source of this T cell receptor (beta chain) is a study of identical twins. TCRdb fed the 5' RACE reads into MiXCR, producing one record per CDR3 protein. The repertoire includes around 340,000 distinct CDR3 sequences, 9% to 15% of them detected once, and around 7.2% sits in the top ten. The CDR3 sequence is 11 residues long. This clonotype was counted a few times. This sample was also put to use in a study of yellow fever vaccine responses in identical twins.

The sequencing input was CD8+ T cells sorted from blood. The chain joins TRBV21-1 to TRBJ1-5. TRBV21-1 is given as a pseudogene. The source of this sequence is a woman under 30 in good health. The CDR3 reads CASTNEKPQHF. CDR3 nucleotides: TGTGCCAGCACAAACGAGAAGCCCCAGCATTTT.